This passage covers 31 T cell receptor beta chains from one sample sequenced in a study. TCRdb reprocessed the reads with MiXCR, giving one entry per CDR3 protein. Counted here are about 5,800 distinct CDR3 sequences, 9.5% occurring once; the ten biggest clones make up under 5.5%. Sequenced material: CD4+ T cells from synovial fluid. These receptors came from a human donor with rheumatoid arthritis.

This clonotype is medium-sized. The rearrangement uses TRBV7-2 and TRBJ2-1, with 9 bases identical to TRBD2. CDR1 and CDR2 from the germline V gene are SGHTA and FQGNSA. This CDR3 contains 16 residues. V was pared by 1 base and J by 8 bases, with 9 bases of the junction left unmatched. This chain's CDR3 is CASSLGDSGSGYEQFF. The CDR3, as DNA: TGTGCCAGCAGCTTAGGGGATAGCGGGAGTGGGTATGAGCAGTTCTTC. The variable domain in full, with the rest retrieved from reference TRBV7-2 and TRBJ2-1, is GAGVSQSPSNKVTEKGKDVELRCDPISGHTALYWYRQSLGQGLEFLIYFQGNSAPDKSGLPSDRFSAERTGGSVSTLTIQRTQQEDSAVYLCASSLGDSGSGYEQFFGPGTRLTVL.

Only a few counts were recorded for this clonotype. For the CDR3, the DNA is TGTGCCAGCAGCTTAGCGCCTGGGCAGGGGAACACTGAAGCTTTCTTT. Residues: CASSLAPGQGNTEAFF. V usage is TRBV11-1 and J usage is TRBJ1-1; the D gene is possibly TRBD1 (5 bases). Germline values: CDR1 SGHAT, CDR2 FQDESV (reference sequence). V lost 0 bases, J lost 1 base, and 12 bases lay in between. The CDR3 spans 16 residues.

In its sample, this clonotype is medium-sized. V and J are TRBV18 and TRBJ2-5; TRBD1 matches 9 bases. Germline V CDR1 and CDR2: KGHSH, LQKENI. The J segment lost 2 bases and the V segment lost 3 bases, leaving 1 base of the junction unmatched. The CDR3 loop spans 14 amino acids. CDR3 in DNA: TGTGCCAGCTCACCCGGGACAGGGCAAGAGACCCAGTACTTC. Amino acid sequence: CASSPGTGQETQYF. The full variable domain, completed using reference TRBV18 and TRBJ2-5, is NAGVMQNPRHLVRRRGQEARLRCSPMKGHSHVYWYRQLPEEGLKFMVYLQKENIIDESGMPKERFSAEFPKEGPSILRIQQVVRGDSAAYFCASSPGTGQETQYFGPGTRLLVL.

For this clonotype: A much larger clone differs by one base, so this may be a read error. The chain is built from TRBV3-1 and TRBJ1-5, with D unresolved. The DNA matches TRBJ2-3 better at its end, which makes the J call doubtful. The CDR3 is 16 residues long. In germline, CDR1 is LGHDT, CDR2 YNNKEL (reference sequence). The CDR3 coding sequence is TGTGCCAGCAGCCAAGATTTGGTGGGCGGCAATCAGCCCCAGTATTTT. Translating it yields CASSQDLVGGNQPQYF.

V is TRBV10-2 and J is TRBJ2-3; 8 bases line up with TRBD2. CDR1 and CDR2 from the germline V gene are WSHSY and SAAADI. With 6 bases clipped from V and 2 bases from J, the junction kept 1 base outside the gene matches. CDR3 size: 13 residues. The CDR3 spells CASRLADTDTQYF. Here the CDR3 DNA reads TGCGCCAGCAGACTAGCGGACACAGATACGCAGTATTTT.

This clonotype was recorded many times. The V and J genes are TRBV18 and TRBJ2-5, with TRBD1 matching over 8 bases. J gave up 5 bases and V 6 bases, and 5 bases lay outside the gene matches. CDR1 is KGHSH, CDR2 LQKENI, per germline. The length of the CDR3 is 13 residues. CDR3 in amino acids: CASSGQGYETQYF. The CDR3 DNA reads as TGTGCCAGCTCCGGACAGGGCTATGAGACCCAGTACTTC.

This clonotype has a count of ten or more. This sequence joins TRBV29-1 and TRBJ2-5; 9 bases match TRBD1. The V gene's germline CDR1 is SQVTM and CDR2 ANQGSEA. CDR3 length: 14 residues. V gave up 3 bases and J gave up 9 bases; unmatched junction bases: 11. The chain's CDR3 is CSVDYGTGYAPQYF. In nucleotides, the CDR3 is TGCAGCGTTGATTATGGGACAGGGTATGCGCCCCAGTACTTC.

This clonotype was observed a single time. A single base separates this from a much larger clone, so it may be a read error. The rearrangement joins TRBV20-1 to TRBJ2-5; the D is unclear. From germline, CDR1 is DFQATT and CDR2 SNEGSKA (reference sequence). The CDR3 spans 15 residues. Between the trimmed V and J ends, which lost 6 bases and 7 bases, there was a span of 24 bases. CDR3 amino acids: CSAPRGIGLKVTQYF. The CDR3 DNA follows: TGCAGTGCCCCACGAGGAATAGGCTTGAAGGTGACCCAGTACTTC.

This clonotype was detected only a few times. One end of the junction varies from germline; a read error may be responsible. J is TRBJ1-2 and V is TRBV7-9, with D uncertain. The CDR3 loop spans 14 amino acids. Germline V gene sequence: CDR1 SEHNR, CDR2 FQNEAQ (reference sequence). CDR3 amino acids: CASSSEEWNYGYTF. In DNA form, the CDR3 reads TGTGCCAGTAGCTCAGAGGAGTGGAACTATGGCTACACCTTC.

This clonotype is medium-sized in the sample. This sequence joins TRBV7-9 and TRBJ2-7, with D maybe TRBD2 (5 bases). Germline V gene lookup returns CDR1 SEHNR and CDR2 FQNEAQ (reference sequence). This CDR3 is 14 amino acids long. Deletions cut 1 base from V and 5 bases from J, with 12 bases between. CDR3 amino acids: CASSLGLALDEQYF. In DNA, the CDR3 is TGTGCCAGCAGCTTAGGGCTAGCCCTCGACGAGCAGTACTTC.

This clonotype has ten or more counts. This sequence joins TRBV7-8 and TRBJ1-2; D might be TRBD1 (6 bases). The CDR3 runs 14 residues. V was trimmed by 3 bases and J by 5 bases, leaving 13 bases between them. Germline loops: CDR1 SGHVS, CDR2 FQNEAQ. The CDR3 coding sequence is TGTGCCAGCAGCTTCGAGCAGGGGACATATGGCTACACCTTC. This gives the protein CASSFEQGTYGYTF.

A note on this clonotype: Since a much larger clone is just one base distant, this may be a read error. This rearrangement joins TRBV18 to TRBJ2-7; 10 bases are shared with TRBD2. Germline V lookup: CDR1 KGHSH, CDR2 LQKENI. CDR3 length: 16 amino acids. The V gene end was trimmed by 6 bases and the J gene end by 3 bases; junction bases not matched to a gene: 11. This CDR3 reads CASSLIEIAGGYEQYF. DNA for the CDR3: TGTGCCAGCTCGCTCATCGAAATAGCGGGAGGCTACGAGCAGTACTTC.

Sample share makes this clonotype medium-sized (0.01 to 0.1%). The V gene is TRBV7-2, the J gene TRBJ1-5; no clear D gene. Germline CDR1 is SGHTA and CDR2 is FQGNSA. Between the trimmed V and J ends, which lost 5 bases and 5 bases, there was a span of 10 bases. The CDR3 consists of 13 residues. The DNA of the CDR3 is TGTGCCAGCAGCCCAGCGATGGATCAGCCCCAGCATTTT. It codes for CASSPAMDQPQHF. Full variable domain (outside the CDR3, taken from reference TRBV7-2 and TRBJ1-5): GAGVSQSPSNKVTEKGKDVELRCDPISGHTALYWYRQSLGQGLEFLIYFQGNSAPDKSGLPSDRFSAERTGGSVSTLTIQRTQQEDSAVYLCASSPAMDQPQHFGDGTRLSIL.

This clonotype was seen ten or more times. This chain uses TRBV19 with TRBJ2-2, with TRBD2 matching 11 bases. CDR1 and CDR2 (germline): LNHDA, SQIVND (reference sequence). The V gene end was trimmed by 5 bases and the J gene end by 0 bases; junction bases not matched to a gene: 5. This CDR3 comprises 17 residues. CDR3 coding DNA: TGTGCCAGTAGTCCCACTAGCGGGAGTGCGAACACCGGGGAGCTGTTTTTT. Residues: CASSPTSGSANTGELFF.

A word on this clonotype: Only one base separates this from a far larger clonotype, so it likely reflects a read error. V and J are TRBV15 and TRBJ2-7; 11 bases line up with TRBD2. CDR3 length: 17 amino acids. Per germline, CDR1 LNHNV and CDR2 YYDKDF (reference sequence). The V and J ends lost 0 bases and 7 bases, in that order; junction bases with no gene match: 11. The CDR3 protein is CATSRDRGSGRAREQYF. CDR3 in DNA: TGTGCCACCAGCAGAGATAGAGGTAGCGGGAGGGCCCGGGAGCAGTACTTC.

This clonotype has a count of ten or more. The chain recombines TRBV7-2 with TRBJ2-5; TRBD1 might be the D (6 bases). V lost 5 bases, J lost 2 bases, and 9 bases lay in between. The germline V gene has CDR1 SGHTA and CDR2 FQGNSA. This CDR3 comprises 13 residues. The CDR3 DNA sequence: TGTGCCAGCAGCGTGGGACAACAAGAGACCCAGTACTTC. As protein: CASSVGQQETQYF. Using reference TRBV7-2 and TRBJ2-5 for the parts outside the CDR3, the full variable domain is GAGVSQSPSNKVTEKGKDVELRCDPISGHTALYWYRQSLGQGLEFLIYFQGNSAPDKSGLPSDRFSAERTGGSVSTLTIQRTQQEDSAVYLCASSVGQQETQYFGPGTRLLVL.

As for this clonotype: A much larger clone sits a single nucleotide away, making a read error possible. V gene TRBV5-1 combines with J gene TRBJ1-4, with TRBD1 identical over 8 bases. V dropped 4 bases and J dropped 8; count of bases not matched to a gene: 10. CDR1 SGHRS and CDR2 YFSETQ come from the germline V gene. This CDR3 region has 15 residues. Written as DNA, the CDR3 is TGCGCCAGCAGCGCCCCAGGGGGCGAACAGGAAAAACTGTTTTTT. Residues: CASSAPGGEQEKLFF.

As to this clonotype: This may stem from a read error, because a much larger clone lies one nucleotide away. The V and J genes are TRBV5-1 and TRBJ1-1; D ambiguous. Germline loops: CDR1 SGHRS, CDR2 YFSETQ. The CDR3 consists of 14 residues. Trimming removed 1 base at V and 7 bases at J, with 14 bases between. In nucleotides, the CDR3 is TGCGCCAGCAGCTTGTGGCAAGTGAGCATTGAAGCTTTCTTT. It translates to CASSLWQVSIEAFF.

Relative to its sample, this clonotype is medium-sized. This chain connects TRBV20-1 to TRBJ1-2; possibly TRBD1 for D (5 bases). Trimming pared 3 bases from V and 0 bases from J, leaving 14 bases between. This CDR3 is built from 15 residues. CDR1 and CDR2 (germline): DFQATT, SNEGSKA (reference sequence). The CDR3 sequence: CSARNFGTANYGYTF. CDR3 DNA: TGCAGTGCTAGGAATTTCGGGACGGCTAACTATGGCTACACCTTC.

By proportion, this clonotype is medium-sized. The V call is TRBV11-3, the J call TRBJ1-1; D is undetermined. Germline CDR1 is SGHNT and CDR2 is YENEEA. The length of the CDR3 is 12 residues. Trimming removed 4 bases from V and 4 bases from J, with 7 bases in between. The CDR3 DNA follows: TGTGCCAGCAGCTCCGGTCTCACTGAAGCTTTCTTT. Translated, it gives CASSSGLTEAFF.

Comment on this clonotype: One junction end disagrees with the germline gene, perhaps due to a read error. The chain links TRBV14 to TRBJ2-7; D is ambiguous. Germline values: CDR1 SGHDN, CDR2 FVKESK. The CDR3 runs 14 residues. The CDR3 nucleotides read TGTGCCAGCAGCGACCATGGCGGCTTATACGAGAAGTACTTC. Translated, it gives CASSDHGGLYEKYF.

The rearrangement joins TRBV6-5 to TRBJ2-1; TRBD1 agrees at 8 bases. Germline V CDR1 and CDR2: MNHEY, SVGAGI. J lost 6 bases, V lost 6 bases, and 1 base had no gene match. CDR3 length: 12 residues. The CDR3 reads CASRTGANEQFF. The CDR3 coding sequence is TGTGCCAGCAGGACAGGGGCCAATGAGCAGTTCTTC.

This clonotype is medium-sized. The V and J genes are TRBV15 and TRBJ2-2, with D possibly matching TRBD2 (6 bases). CDR3 length: 16 residues. Between the trimmed V and J ends, which lost 0 bases and 6 bases, there was a span of 14 bases. The germline V gene encodes CDR1 LNHNV and CDR2 YYDKDF (reference sequence). The CDR3 DNA is TGTGCCACCAGCAGAGACTCCGCGGGAATCGCCGGGGAGCTGTTTTTT. It codes for CATSRDSAGIAGELFF.

This clonotype was recorded a few times. The chain uses TRBV18 and TRBJ2-5; D possibly corresponds to TRBD2 (6 bases). The V gene's germline CDR1 is KGHSH and CDR2 LQKENI. V was pared by 4 bases and J by 7 bases, with 16 bases between. The CDR3 extends over 14 amino acids. The chain's CDR3 is CASSLRSVGGTQYF. The CDR3 nucleotides read TGTGCCAGCTCACTACGCTCCGTCGGGGGGACCCAGTACTTC.

This clonotype is deemed medium-sized. The chain couples TRBV10-3 to TRBJ1-6, with a possible D match to TRBD1 (6 bases). The CDR3 runs 15 residues. Trimming cost V 3 bases and J 9 bases, with 15 bases left between them. Germline V CDR1 and CDR2: ENHRY, SYGVKD. CDR3 sequence reads: CAISDSDSGGSPLHF. Written as DNA, the CDR3 is TGTGCCATCAGTGATTCGGACAGTGGGGGTTCACCCCTCCACTTT.

The sample holds many counts of this clonotype. The chain uses TRBV20-1 and TRBJ2-1, with 11 bases matching TRBD2. The CDR3 covers 14 residues. In germline, CDR1 is DFQATT, CDR2 SNEGSKA (reference sequence). For the CDR3, the DNA is TGCAGCTTAGCGGGAGGGCCCTCCTACAATGAGCAGTTCTTC. It is translated as CSLAGGPSYNEQFF.

This clonotype rates as medium-sized. This chain connects TRBV4-2 to TRBJ1-6; a possible D gene is TRBD1 (5 bases). The ends were cut back, 0 bases at V and 6 bases at J, with 9 bases in the middle. There are 15 residues in the CDR3. CDR1 and CDR2 (germline): LGHNA, YNFKEQ. The CDR3 DNA is TGTGCCAGCAGCCAAGATCGGACACTTAATTCACCCCTCCACTTT. The encoded protein is CASSQDRTLNSPLHF.

This clonotype is labeled as medium-sized. This rearrangement joins TRBV10-3 to TRBJ2-1; 12 nucleotides align to TRBD2. Germline loops: CDR1 ENHRY, CDR2 SYGVKD. The CDR3 totals 16 residues. With V trimmed by 5 bases and J by 5 bases, 7 bases remained unmatched. The CDR3 region has the DNA TGTGCCATCAGTCAGGTGGGACTAGCGGGCAACAATGAGCAGTTCTTC. Translating it yields CAISQVGLAGNNEQFF.

Notes on this clonotype: A single base separates this from a much larger clone, so it may be a read error. The chain combines TRBV18 with TRBJ2-2; D is perhaps TRBD1 (5 bases). Per the germline V gene, CDR1 is KGHSH and CDR2 is LQKENI. Trimming removed 6 bases from V and 6 bases from J, with 23 bases in between. The CDR3 spans 17 residues. The CDR3 protein is CASSSYDPQVTPGELFF. For the CDR3, the DNA is TGTGCCAGCTCCTCATACGACCCACAGGTCACGCCCGGGGAGCTGTTTTTT.

This clonotype is labeled medium-sized (0.01 to 0.1%). The CDR3: CASSQSETGELFF. The CDR3 DNA reads as TGTGCCAGCAGCCAGAGCGAGACCGGGGAGCTGTTTTTT. The V and J genes are TRBV3-1 and TRBJ2-2; unclear D gene. Germline-derived CDR1 and CDR2 are LGHDT and YNNKEL (reference sequence). V was clipped by 3 bases and J by 5 bases, with 7 bases between them. This CDR3 region has 13 residues. Together with reference TRBV3-1 and TRBJ2-2, the CDR3 gives the full variable domain: DTAVSQTPKYLVTQMGNDKSIKCEQNLGHDTMYWYKQDSKKFLKIMFSYNNKELIINETVPNRFSPKSPDKAHLNLHINSLELGDSAVYFCASSQSETGELFFGEGSRLTVL.

This clonotype was counted a single time. Being one base from a much bigger clone, this may be a read error. This chain joins TRBV27 and TRBJ1-6; no clear D. V was clipped by 6 bases and J by 14 bases, with 17 bases between them. The CDR3 extends over 13 amino acids. From germline, CDR1 is MNHEY and CDR2 SMNVEV (reference sequence). The CDR3 nucleotides read TGTGCCAGCAGGAGGGTAATTGGCTCAACCCTCCACTTT. Its protein product is CASRRVIGSTLHF.